The text below deals with one T cell receptor (beta chain). What it binds is unknown. Sequencing used immunoSEQ multiplex PCR; TCRdb keeps in-frame clones, though not all of them. This sample has some 120,000 clones, with around nine tenths found just once. Germline-derived CDR1 and CDR2 are LNHDA and SQIVND (reference sequence). Trimming cost V 6 bases and J 9 bases, with 27 bases left between them. CDR3 length equals 16 residues. The sample is drawn from a study of graft-versus-host responses after intestinal transplantation. J is TRBJ2-7 and V is TRBV19; D unresolved. The sequenced sample was unstimulated CD4+ T cells sorted from spleen or lymph node cells, obtained before transplant. This clonotype was sampled from a human donor who was the organ donor for an intestinal transplant. CDR3 coding DNA: TGTGCCAGTAGCACAGAACCGAAAACCTACGTGCGCGGGCAGTACTTC. This encodes CASSTEPKTYVRGQYF. The full variable domain, rest sourced from reference TRBV19 and TRBJ2-7, is DGGITQSPKYLFRKEGQNVTLSCEQNLNHDAMYWYRQDPGQGLRLIYYSQIVNDFQKGDIAEGYSVSREKKESFPLTVTSAQKNPTAFYLCASSTEPKTYVRGQYFGPGTRLTVT.